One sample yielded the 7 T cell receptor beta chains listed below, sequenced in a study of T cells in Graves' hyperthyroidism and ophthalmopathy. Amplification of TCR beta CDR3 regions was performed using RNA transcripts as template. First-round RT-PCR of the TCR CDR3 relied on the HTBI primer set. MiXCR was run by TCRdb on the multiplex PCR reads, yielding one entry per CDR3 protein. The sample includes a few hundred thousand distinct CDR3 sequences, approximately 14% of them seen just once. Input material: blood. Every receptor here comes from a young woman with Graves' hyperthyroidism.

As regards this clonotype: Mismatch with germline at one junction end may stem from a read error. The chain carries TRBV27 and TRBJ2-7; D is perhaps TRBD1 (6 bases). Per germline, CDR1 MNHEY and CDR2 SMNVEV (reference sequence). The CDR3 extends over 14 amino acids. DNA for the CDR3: TGTGCCAGCAGTCCCGGGTATAAGGGGGTCGAGCAGCACTTC. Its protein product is CASSPGYKGVEQHF.

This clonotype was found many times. CDR3 bases: TGCAGCGTTGAAAGCCCGCGCACAGATACGCAGTATTTT. Its protein product is CSVESPRTDTQYF. This chain links TRBV29-1 with TRBJ2-3; no firm D call. The germline CDR1 and CDR2 sequences are SQVTM and ANQGSEA. V was cut by 2 bases and J by 1 base, with 7 bases left in between. The CDR3 loop spans 13 amino acids.

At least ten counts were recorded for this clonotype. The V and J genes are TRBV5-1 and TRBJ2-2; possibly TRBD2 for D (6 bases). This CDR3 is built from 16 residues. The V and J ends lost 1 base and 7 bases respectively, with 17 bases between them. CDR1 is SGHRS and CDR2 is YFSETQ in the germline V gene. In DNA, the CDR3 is TGCGCCAGCAGCTTGTACGCGGGATCTTTTGGCGGGGAGCTGTTTTTT. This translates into CASSLYAGSFGGELFF.

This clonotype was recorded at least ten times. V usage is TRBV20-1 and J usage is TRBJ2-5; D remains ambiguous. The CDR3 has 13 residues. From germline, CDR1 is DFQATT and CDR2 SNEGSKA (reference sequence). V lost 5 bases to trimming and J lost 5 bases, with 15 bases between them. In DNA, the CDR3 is TGCAGTGCTCGGCCGCTGAGTCGCGAGACCCAGTACTTC. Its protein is CSARPLSRETQYF.

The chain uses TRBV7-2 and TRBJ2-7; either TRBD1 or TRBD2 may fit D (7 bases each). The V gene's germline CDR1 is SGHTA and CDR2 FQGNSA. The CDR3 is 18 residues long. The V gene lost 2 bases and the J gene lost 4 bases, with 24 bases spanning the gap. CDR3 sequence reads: CASSLLGGGQGGWYEQYF. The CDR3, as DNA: TGTGCCAGCAGCTTATTGGGGGGGGGGCAGGGGGGGTGGTACGAGCAGTACTTC.

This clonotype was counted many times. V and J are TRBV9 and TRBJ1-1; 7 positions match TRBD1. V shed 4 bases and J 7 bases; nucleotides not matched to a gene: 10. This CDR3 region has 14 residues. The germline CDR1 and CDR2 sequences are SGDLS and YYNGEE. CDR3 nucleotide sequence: TGTGCCAGCAGCACTCGGAGACAGGGCGGTGAAGCTTTCTTT. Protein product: CASSTRRQGGEAFF.

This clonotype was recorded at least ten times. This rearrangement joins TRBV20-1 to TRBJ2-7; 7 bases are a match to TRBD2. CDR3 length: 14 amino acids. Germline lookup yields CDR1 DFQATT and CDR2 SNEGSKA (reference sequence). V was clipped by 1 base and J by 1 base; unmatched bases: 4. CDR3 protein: CSARGLRESYEQYF. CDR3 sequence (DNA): TGCAGTGCTAGAGGCTTGCGGGAGTCCTACGAGCAGTACTTC.